This T cell receptor (beta chain) appears in the sequencing data of a study of blood T cell repertoires in COVID-19. Study context: COVID-19 samples, acute and convalescent, were from the United States, Italy and Spain. The cDNA or gDNA used as material had been derived from T cells, B-cell-depleted T cells, or PBMCs.

Methods used by the authors: Nucleated cell counts were estimated from reference gene primer amplification. Assay: immunoSEQ multiplex PCR; the TCRdb copy retains only in-frame clones and omits some. V and J calls and clone size are those listed in that table; D and trimming were worked out from the DNA. This sample has about 340,000 clones, with about 88% found just once. The CDR3 is 13 residues long. CDR1 and CDR2 from the germline V gene are LGHNA and YNFKEQ. Trimming took off 0 bases at V and 6 bases at J, with 6 bases between the two ends. This sequence originates from a woman between 65 and 79 years old with COVID-19, enrolled during active disease. The sequencing input was peripheral blood. The chain recombines TRBV4-2 with TRBJ2-4; D gene ambiguous. Here the CDR3 DNA reads TGTGCCAGCAGCCAAGATCCGGGAAACATTCAGTACTTC. It codes for CASSQDPGNIQYF.